This T cell receptor beta chain was obtained from a study of cytomegalovirus exposure and HLA in healthy donors. The assay was immunoSEQ multiplex PCR, and TCRdb's table has in-frame clones only and misses some. The sample gives around 260,000 clones, around 90% of which show up once; approximately 3.1% is in the top ten. Study observations and caveats: Researchers catalogued over 150 TCR beta chains as cytomegalovirus-associated. Specificity of a few CMV-associated chains for CMV antigens was verified in vitro.

In the case of this clone: Its antigen is currently unknown.

The sample consisted of PBMCs. The TCR comes from a woman in her 30s in good health and CMV-seronegative.

CDR3 residues: CASVDASSSYEQYF. Here the CDR3 DNA reads TGTGCCAGCGTGGACGCGTCTAGCTCCTACGAGCAGTACTTC. The chain carries TRBV2 and TRBJ2-7; D not certain. This CDR3 region has 14 residues. V gave up 8 bases and J gave up 0 bases, with 14 bases separating them. Germline CDR1 SNHLY, CDR2 FYNNEI.